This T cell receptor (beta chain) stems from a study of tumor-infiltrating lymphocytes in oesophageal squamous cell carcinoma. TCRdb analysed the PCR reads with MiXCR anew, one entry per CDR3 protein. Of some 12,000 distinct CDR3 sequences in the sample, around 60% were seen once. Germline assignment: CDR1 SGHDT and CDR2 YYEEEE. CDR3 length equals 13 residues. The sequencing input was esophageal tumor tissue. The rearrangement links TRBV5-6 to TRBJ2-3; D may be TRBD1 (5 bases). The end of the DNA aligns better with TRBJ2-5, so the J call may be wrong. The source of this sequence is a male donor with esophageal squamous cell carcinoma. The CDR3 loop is CASSGAMGETQYF. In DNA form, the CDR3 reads TGTGCCAGCAGCGGGGCGATGGGGGAGACCCAGTACTTC.